Here is one TCR beta chain with its context. What it recognizes is unknown. The data stem from a study of yellow fever vaccine responses in identical twins. Points from the study as a whole: Reports say the vaccine T cell response in twins looked partly convergent and partly personalized.

From the RT-PCR reads, TCRdb called clonotypes with MiXCR, one entry per CDR3 protein. The sample shows 30,000 to 40,000 distinct CDR3 sequences, 50% to 75% of them seen only once. This CDR3 comprises 14 residues. Trimming at V came to 3 bases and at J to 7 bases, leaving 7 bases not matched to a gene. Germline lookup yields CDR1 DFQATT and CDR2 SNEGSKA (reference sequence). This chain links TRBV20-1 with TRBJ2-1; 9 bases line up with TRBD2. This sequence was found in a woman between 18 and 30 years old who received the yellow fever vaccine. This sample comprised T cells from blood (PBMCs), unsorted or a sorted subset (not recorded which), obtained before or after yellow fever vaccination (not recorded which). The CDR3 DNA sequence: TGCAGTGCTAGTAGCGGGAGAGGGCAAAATGAGCAGTTCTTC. Its protein product is CSASSGRGQNEQFF.